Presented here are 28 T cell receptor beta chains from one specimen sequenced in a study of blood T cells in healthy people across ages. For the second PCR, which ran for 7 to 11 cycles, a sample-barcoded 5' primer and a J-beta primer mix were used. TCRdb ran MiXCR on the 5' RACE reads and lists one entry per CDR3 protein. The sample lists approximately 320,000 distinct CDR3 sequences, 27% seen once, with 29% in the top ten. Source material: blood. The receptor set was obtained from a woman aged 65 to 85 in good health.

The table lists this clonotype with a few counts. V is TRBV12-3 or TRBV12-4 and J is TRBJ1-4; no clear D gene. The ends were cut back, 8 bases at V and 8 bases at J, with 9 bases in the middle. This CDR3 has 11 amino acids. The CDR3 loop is CASYHGEKLFF. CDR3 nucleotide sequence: TGTGCCAGCTACCACGGGGAAAAACTGTTTTTT.

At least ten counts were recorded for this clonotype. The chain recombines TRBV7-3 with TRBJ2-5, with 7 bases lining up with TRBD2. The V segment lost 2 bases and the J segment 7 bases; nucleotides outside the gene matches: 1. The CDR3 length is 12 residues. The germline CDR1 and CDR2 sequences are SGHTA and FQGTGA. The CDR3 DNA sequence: TGTGCCAGCAGCTTATCGGGAGGGACCCAGTACTTC. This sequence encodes CASSLSGGTQYF.

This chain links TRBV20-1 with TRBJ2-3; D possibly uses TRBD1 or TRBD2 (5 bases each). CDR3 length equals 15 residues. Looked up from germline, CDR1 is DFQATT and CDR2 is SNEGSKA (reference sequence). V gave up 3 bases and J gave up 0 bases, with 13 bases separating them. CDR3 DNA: TGCAGTGCTAGGAGGGGAATTTCTAGCACAGATACGCAGTATTTT. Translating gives CSARRGISSTDTQYF.

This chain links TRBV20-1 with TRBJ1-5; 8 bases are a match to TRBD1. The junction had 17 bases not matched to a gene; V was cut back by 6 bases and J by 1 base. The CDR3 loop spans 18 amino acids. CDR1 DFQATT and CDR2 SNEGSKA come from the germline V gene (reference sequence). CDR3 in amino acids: CSASRSDWTGRSNQPQHF. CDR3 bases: TGCAGTGCCTCTCGATCAGATTGGACAGGGAGAAGCAATCAGCCCCAGCATTTT.

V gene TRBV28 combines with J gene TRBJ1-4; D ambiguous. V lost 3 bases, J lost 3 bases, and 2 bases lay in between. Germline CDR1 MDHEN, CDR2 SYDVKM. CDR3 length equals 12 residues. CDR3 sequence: CASSLANEKLFF. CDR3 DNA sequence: TGTGCCAGCAGTTTGGCTAATGAAAAACTGTTTTTT.

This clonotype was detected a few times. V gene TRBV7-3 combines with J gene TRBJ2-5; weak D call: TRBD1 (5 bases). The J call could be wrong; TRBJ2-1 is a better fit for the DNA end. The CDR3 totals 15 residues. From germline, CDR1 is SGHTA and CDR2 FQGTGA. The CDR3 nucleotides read TGTGCCAGCAGCGCCCAGGCAGGGCCCTACAATGAGCAGTTCTTC. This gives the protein CASSAQAGPYNEQFF.

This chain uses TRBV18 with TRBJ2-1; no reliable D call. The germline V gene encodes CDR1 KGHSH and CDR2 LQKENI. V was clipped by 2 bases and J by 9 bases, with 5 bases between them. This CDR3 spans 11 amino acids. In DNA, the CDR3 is TGTGCCAGCTCACCAGATCGTGAGCAGTTCTTC. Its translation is CASSPDREQFF.

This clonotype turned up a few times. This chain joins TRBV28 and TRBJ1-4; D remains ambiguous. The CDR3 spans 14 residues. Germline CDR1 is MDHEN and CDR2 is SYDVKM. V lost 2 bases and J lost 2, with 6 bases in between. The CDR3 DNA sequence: TGTGCCAGCAGTTTAAGGAGTACTAATGAAAAACTGTTTTTT. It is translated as CASSLRSTNEKLFF.

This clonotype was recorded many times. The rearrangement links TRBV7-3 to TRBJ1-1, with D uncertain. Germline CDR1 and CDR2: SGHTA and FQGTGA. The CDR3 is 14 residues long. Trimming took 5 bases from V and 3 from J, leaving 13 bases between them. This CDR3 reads CASSTSGSDTEAFF. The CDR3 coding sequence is TGTGCCAGCAGCACCTCAGGTTCGGACACTGAAGCTTTCTTT. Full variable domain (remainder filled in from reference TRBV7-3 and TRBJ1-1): GAGVSQTPSNKVTEKGKYVELRCDPISGHTALYWYRQSLGQGPEFLIYFQGTGAADDSGLPNDRFFAVRPEGSVSTLKIQRTERGDSAVYLCASSTSGSDTEAFFGQGTRLTVV.

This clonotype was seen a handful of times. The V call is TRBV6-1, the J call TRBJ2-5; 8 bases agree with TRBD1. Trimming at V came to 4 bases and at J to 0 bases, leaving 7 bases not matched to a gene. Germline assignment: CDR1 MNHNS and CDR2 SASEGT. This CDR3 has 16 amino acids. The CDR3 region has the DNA TGTGCCAGCAGTGTTTCGGCAGGGGGCTACCAAGAGACCCAGTACTTC. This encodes CASSVSAGGYQETQYF.

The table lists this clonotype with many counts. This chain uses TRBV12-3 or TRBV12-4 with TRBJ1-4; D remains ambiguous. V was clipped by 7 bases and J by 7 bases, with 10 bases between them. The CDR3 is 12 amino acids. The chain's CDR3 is CASTDAPEKLFF. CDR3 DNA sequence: TGTGCCAGCACCGACGCTCCTGAAAAACTGTTTTTT.

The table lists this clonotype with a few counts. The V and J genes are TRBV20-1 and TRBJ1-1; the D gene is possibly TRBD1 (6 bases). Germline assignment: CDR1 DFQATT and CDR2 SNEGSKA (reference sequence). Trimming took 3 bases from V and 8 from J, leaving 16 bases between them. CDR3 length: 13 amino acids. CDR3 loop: CSARGMADSEAFF. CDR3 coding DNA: TGCAGTGCTAGGGGGATGGCGGACAGCGAAGCTTTCTTT.

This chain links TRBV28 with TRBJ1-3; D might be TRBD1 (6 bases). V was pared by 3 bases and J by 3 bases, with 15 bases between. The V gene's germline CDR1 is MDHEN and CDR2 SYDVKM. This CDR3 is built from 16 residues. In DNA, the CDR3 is TGTGCCAGCAGTTTGGGGGGGCAGCTAAATGGAAACACCATATATTTT. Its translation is CASSLGGQLNGNTIYF.

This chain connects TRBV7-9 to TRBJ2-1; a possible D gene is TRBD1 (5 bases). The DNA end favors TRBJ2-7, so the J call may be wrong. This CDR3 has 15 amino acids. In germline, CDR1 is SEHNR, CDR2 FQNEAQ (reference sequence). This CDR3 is CASSLGGLDRYEQYF. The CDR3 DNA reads TGTGCCAGCAGCTTAGGGGGCCTCGACAGATACGAGCAGTACTTC.

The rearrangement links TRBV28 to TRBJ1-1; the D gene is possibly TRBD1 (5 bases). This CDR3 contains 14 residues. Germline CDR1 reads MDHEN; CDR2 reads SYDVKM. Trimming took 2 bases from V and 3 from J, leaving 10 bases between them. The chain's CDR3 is CASSLGGGYTEAFF. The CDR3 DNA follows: TGTGCCAGCAGTTTAGGGGGGGGTTACACTGAAGCTTTCTTT.

The CDR3 is CASSLEKNIQYF. Written as DNA, the CDR3 is TGTGCCAGCAGCTTGGAGAAAAACATTCAGTACTTC. The rearrangement joins TRBV5-4 to TRBJ2-4; D not resolved. The CDR3 is 12 amino acids. Germline V CDR1 and CDR2: SGHNT, YYREEE (reference sequence). V lost 0 bases to trimming and J lost 4 bases, with 2 bases between them. Full variable domain (remainder filled in from reference TRBV5-4 and TRBJ2-4): ETGVTQSPTHLIKTRGQQVTLRCSSQSGHNTVSWYQQALGQGPQFIFQYYREEENGRGNFPPRFSGLQFPNYSSELNVNALELDDSALYLCASSLEKNIQYFGAGTRLSVL.

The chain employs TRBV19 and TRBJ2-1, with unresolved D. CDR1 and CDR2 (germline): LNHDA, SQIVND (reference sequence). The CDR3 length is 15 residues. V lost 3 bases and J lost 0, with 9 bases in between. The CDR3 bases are TGTGCCAGTAGTATTCTGGTCGCCTCCTACAATGAGCAGTTCTTC. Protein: CASSILVASYNEQFF. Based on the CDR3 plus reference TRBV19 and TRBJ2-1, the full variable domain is DGGITQSPKYLFRKEGQNVTLSCEQNLNHDAMYWYRQDPGQGLRLIYYSQIVNDFQKGDIAEGYSVSREKKESFPLTVTSAQKNPTAFYLCASSILVASYNEQFFGPGTRLTVL.

The CDR3 sequence: CASRDYQQETQYF. CDR3 sequence (DNA): TGTGCCAGCAGGGATTACCAGCAAGAGACCCAGTACTTC. The chain is built from TRBV6-6 and TRBJ2-5; no clear D gene. The CDR3 loop spans 13 amino acids. The V end lost 6 bases, the J end lost 2 bases, and 10 bases lay between the germline ends. Germline lookup yields CDR1 MNHNY and CDR2 SVGAGI (reference sequence).

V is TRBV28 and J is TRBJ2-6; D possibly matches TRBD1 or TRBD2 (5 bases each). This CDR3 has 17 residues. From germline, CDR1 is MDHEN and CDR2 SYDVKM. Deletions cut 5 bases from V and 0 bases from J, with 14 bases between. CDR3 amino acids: CASSPKLGVSGANVLTF. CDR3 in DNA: TGTGCCAGCAGTCCGAAACTAGGGGTCTCTGGGGCCAACGTCCTGACTTTC.

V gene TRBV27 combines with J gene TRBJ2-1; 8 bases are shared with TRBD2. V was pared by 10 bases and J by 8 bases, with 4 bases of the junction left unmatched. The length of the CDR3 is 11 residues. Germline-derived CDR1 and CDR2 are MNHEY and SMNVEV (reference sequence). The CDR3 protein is CATREGDEQFF. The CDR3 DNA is TGTGCCACCCGGGAGGGCGATGAGCAGTTCTTC.

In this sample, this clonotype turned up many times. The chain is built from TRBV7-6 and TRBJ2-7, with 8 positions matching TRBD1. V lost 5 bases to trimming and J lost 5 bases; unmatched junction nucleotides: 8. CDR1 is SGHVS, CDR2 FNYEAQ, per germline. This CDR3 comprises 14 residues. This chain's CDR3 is CASSPGGLGNEQYF. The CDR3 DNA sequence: TGTGCCAGCAGCCCAGGGGGCTTAGGGAACGAGCAGTACTTC. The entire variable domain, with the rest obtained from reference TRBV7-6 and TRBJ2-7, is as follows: GAGVSQSPRYKVTKRGQDVALRCDPISGHVSLYWYRQALGQGPEFLTYFNYEAQQDKSGLPNDRFSAERPEGSISTLTIQRTEQRDSAMYRCASSPGGLGNEQYFGPGTRLTVT.

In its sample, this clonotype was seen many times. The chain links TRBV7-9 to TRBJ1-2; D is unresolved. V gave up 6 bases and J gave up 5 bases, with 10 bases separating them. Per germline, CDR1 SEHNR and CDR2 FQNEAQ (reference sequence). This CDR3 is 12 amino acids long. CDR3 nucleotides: TGTGCCAGCAGTCCCACCGGTTATGGCTACACCTTC. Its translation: CASSPTGYGYTF.

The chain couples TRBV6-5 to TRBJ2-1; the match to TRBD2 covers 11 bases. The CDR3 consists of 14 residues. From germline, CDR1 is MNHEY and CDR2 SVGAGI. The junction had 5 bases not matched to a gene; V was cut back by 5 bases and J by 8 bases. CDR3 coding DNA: TGTGCCAGCAGTGACACTAGCGGGAGTTATGAGCAGTTCTTC. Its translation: CASSDTSGSYEQFF.

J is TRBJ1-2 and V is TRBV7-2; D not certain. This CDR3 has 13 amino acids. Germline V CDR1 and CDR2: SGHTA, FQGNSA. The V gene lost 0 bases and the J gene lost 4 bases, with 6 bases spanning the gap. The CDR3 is CASSLALTYGYTF. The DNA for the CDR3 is TGTGCCAGCAGCTTAGCGCTCACCTATGGCTACACCTTC.

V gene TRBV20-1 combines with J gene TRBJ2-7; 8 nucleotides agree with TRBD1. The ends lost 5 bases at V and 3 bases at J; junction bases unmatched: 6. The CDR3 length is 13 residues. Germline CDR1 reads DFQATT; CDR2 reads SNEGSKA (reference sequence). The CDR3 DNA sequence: TGCAGTGCTTGGGGGACAGGCGGCTACGAGCAGTACTTC. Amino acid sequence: CSAWGTGGYEQYF.

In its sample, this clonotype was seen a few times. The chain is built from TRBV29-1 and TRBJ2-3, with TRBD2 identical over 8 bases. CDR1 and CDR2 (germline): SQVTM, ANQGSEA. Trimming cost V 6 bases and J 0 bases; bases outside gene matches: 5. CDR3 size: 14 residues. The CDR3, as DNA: TGCAGCGTGGGTAGCGGGGCTAGCACAGATACGCAGTATTTT. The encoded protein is CSVGSGASTDTQYF.

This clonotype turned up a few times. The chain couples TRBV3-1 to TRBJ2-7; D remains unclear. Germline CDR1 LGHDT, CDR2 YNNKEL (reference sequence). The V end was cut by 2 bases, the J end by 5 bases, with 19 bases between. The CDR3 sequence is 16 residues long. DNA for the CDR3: TGTGCCAGCAGCCAAATGGGTACCGGGCGCCAGAACGAGCAGTACTTC. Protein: CASSQMGTGRQNEQYF.

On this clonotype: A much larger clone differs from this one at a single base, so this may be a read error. Here the CDR3 reads CANSPRSYEQYF. The CDR3 DNA is TGTGCCAACAGCCCGCGGAGCTACGAGCAGTACTTC. The chain is built from TRBV28 and TRBJ2-7; unclear D gene. The V gene's germline CDR1 is MDHEN and CDR2 SYDVKM. The V end lost 10 bases, the J end lost 3 bases, and 13 bases lay between the germline ends. The CDR3 consists of 12 residues.